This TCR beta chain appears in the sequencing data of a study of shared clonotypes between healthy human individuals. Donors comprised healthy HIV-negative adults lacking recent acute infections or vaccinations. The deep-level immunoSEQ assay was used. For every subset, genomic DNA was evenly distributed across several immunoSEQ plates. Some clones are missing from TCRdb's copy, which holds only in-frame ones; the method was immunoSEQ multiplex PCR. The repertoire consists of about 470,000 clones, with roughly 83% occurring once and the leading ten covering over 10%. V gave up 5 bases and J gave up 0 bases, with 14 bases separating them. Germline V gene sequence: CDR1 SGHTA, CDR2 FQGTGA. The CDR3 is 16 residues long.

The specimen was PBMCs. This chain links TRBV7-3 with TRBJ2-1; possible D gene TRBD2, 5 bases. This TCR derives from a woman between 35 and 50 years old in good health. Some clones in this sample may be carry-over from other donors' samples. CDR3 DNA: TGTGCCAGCAGCGAGACCGGACTTCGCTCCTACAATGAGCAGTTCTTC. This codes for CASSETGLRSYNEQFF.